A single TCR beta chain is shown here with its context. This clone's antigen is unknown. Per-base quality was not reported, and no clone a single base away is much larger than it. This sample is part of a study of T cells after yellow fever vaccination (dated by TCRdb to the late 2010s). Regarding the study in general: The SMART-Seq v4 Ultra Low Input RNA kit was used to prepare libraries from fractions with low cell numbers. Blood was collected at multiple timepoints before and after primary and secondary immunization, and bulk PBMC replicates and cell subsets were isolated. To follow T-cell clones before and after primary and booster YFV17D yellow fever vaccination, bulk TCR alpha and beta repertoires were sequenced over time. The cohort comprised two healthy male donors, one aged 18 to 30 and one aged 30 to 40 years. Study-wide findings and limitations: Because abundant contaminating clonotypes from the bulk population could be contained in FACS-sorted repertoires, computational filtering was required. A small share of clonotypes was detected in both CD4 and CD8 compartments, with the overlap likely arising from convergent recombination. Compared with the primary T-cell response, the secondary T-cell response was faster but weaker, reaching its peak on day 5 rather than on day 15. Only two donors were included in the study, so the extent to which the findings can be generalized is limited. Most clones expanded after primary vaccination were re-detected after the booster (about 96% of CD4 and around 88% of CD8), suggesting broad memory maintenance.

TCR cDNA was made using 5'RACE template switching, a step that added a universal primer site and unique molecular identifiers. cDNA synthesis was primed from both the TCR alpha and TCR beta constant segments. Library amplification involved two PCR steps, and the second step added sample barcodes and sequencing adapters. Sequencing of the libraries was done on either Illumina HiSeq 2500 (2x100 bp) or NovaSeq (2x150 bp). The study's own analysis went as follows. MIGEC handled demultiplexing of reads and collapsing into UMI consensus sequences, while MiXCR performed V(D)J alignment. Vaccine-responding clonotypes were identified with edgeR using replicate PBMC samples, with FDR below 0.01 and a log2 fold change above 5 up to day 15 being required. Each bulk clonotype was labeled CD4 or CD8 based on which sequenced repertoire, CD4 or CD8, contained the clonotype at higher abundance. TCRdb cleaned the public reads at Q25 with fastp, built clones with MiXCR and kept in-frame beta chains. Every CDR3 protein is listed once, alongside the most common genes and DNA of its rows. TCRdb, not the original authors, processed these V and J calls. The sample table records roughly 250,000 distinct CDR3 sequences; approximately 13% of these occur just once. The top ten clones comprise about 0.54% of the sample.

What the treatment or condition label conveys for this sample: live attenuated yellow fever vaccine strain. PBMCs were isolated from peripheral blood using a standard Ficoll-Paque protocol. CD4 and CD8 T-cell fractions were isolated with Dynabeads CD4 and CD8 positive selection kits. RNA was extracted with TriZol from bulk PBMCs, CD4 and CD8 fractions, and dextramer-positive and dextramer-negative fractions. The germline ends are 15 bases apart after V is trimmed by 5 bases and J by 4 bases. In the germline V gene, CDR1 corresponds to MRHNA and CDR2 to SNTAGT. The CDR3 covers 15 residues, taking in both the cysteine and the phenylalanine. The entry retains the CDR3 DNA only, 45 bases that are in frame from base 1.

The chain is made from TRBV6-4 and TRBJ2-1; the D segment might be TRBD1 or TRBD2, since each matches 6 bases. The sequencing used CD4+ T cells sorted from PBMCs, collected 45 days after the yellow fever booster vaccination. The TCR comes from a man in his thirties or forties who received the YFV17D yellow fever vaccine. The bases read TGTGCCAGCAGTCCGATGGGGGGCACATACAATGAGCAGTTCTTC. Protein translation: CASSPMGGTYNEQFF.